This T cell receptor (beta chain) stems from a study of shared clonotypes between healthy human individuals. Donors, without exception, were Caucasian adults residing in Nashville, Tennessee. Germline CDR1 SGHRS, CDR2 YFSETQ. Trimming shortened V by 4 bases and J by 5 bases, and 16 bases separated the two germline ends. This CDR3 spans 14 amino acids. It was approximately 0.2 ug DNA, approximately 28,000 T cell genomes, that sorted-subset replicate PCRs used. Original processing notes: ImmunoSEQ supplied junction-only sequences lacking quality scores, so filtering was different. Sequenced by immunoSEQ multiplex PCR; TCRdb stores in-frame clones only, minus some. Clonal size and the V and J genes are those of that table, whereas D and trimming came from the DNA. The sample includes 850,000 to 1,100,000 clones, approximately 80% seen only once; the top ten take about 0.94%.

Input material: memory CD4+ T cells from PBMCs. Subset noted: CD45RA-negative fraction. The V call is TRBV5-1, the J call TRBJ2-7; weak D call: TRBD1 (7 bases). This receptor was obtained from a man in his late teens or twenties in good health. Some clones in this sample may be carry-over from other donors' samples. The CDR3: CASSPWAGGNEQYF. CDR3 in DNA: TGCGCCAGCAGCCCGTGGGCAGGGGGGAACGAGCAGTACTTC.